This TCR beta chain came from a study of blood T cells in healthy people across ages. A remark on this clonotype: Its antigen is as yet unknown.

CDR3 size: 17 residues. With V trimmed by 5 bases and J by 4 bases, 15 bases remained unmatched. General study findings and limits: The study could not conclusively compare naive and antigen-experienced cells, given its unsorted PBMCs. The study found more naive CD4+ cells and higher diversity in long-lived than aged donors.

Alongside a J-beta primer mix, a sample-barcoded 5' primer served in a second PCR lasting 7 to 11 cycles. MiXCR, run by TCRdb on the 5' RACE reads, gives a single entry per CDR3 protein. The sample records 600,000 or so distinct CDR3 sequences, about 30% being singletons. The TCR was taken from a woman at least 80 years old in good health. Sequenced sample: blood. The J gene is TRBJ1-1, the V gene TRBV12-3 or TRBV12-4; 8 bases fit TRBD1. The CDR3 nucleotides read TGTGCCAGCAGTCGGACAGGGTTAAGCGGTAGAGGCACTGAAGCTTTCTTT. It is translated as CASSRTGLSGRGTEAFF.